This paragraph covers one T cell receptor (beta chain) sequence. The data derive from a study of CD8 T cells in Susac syndrome. Germline V gene sequence: CDR1 LGHNT, CDR2 FRNRAP. V was trimmed by 7 bases and J by 4 bases, leaving 17 bases between them. This CDR3 has 15 amino acids. Random hexamers served to reverse transcribe about 0.45 to 1 ug RNA. Using its own MiXCR run on the immunoSEQ multiplex PCR reads, TCRdb lists one record per CDR3 protein. The table lists 78,000 or so distinct CDR3 sequences, about 95% of them singletons. This clonotype originated in a human donor with multiple sclerosis. Sequencing input: CD8+ T cells from PBMCs. The V and J genes are TRBV12-5 and TRBJ2-1, with D maybe TRBD2 (5 bases). CDR3 DNA: TGTGCTAGTGTCTCGAGCGGACTTCATTACAATGAGCAGTTCTTC. Translating gives CASVSSGLHYNEQFF.